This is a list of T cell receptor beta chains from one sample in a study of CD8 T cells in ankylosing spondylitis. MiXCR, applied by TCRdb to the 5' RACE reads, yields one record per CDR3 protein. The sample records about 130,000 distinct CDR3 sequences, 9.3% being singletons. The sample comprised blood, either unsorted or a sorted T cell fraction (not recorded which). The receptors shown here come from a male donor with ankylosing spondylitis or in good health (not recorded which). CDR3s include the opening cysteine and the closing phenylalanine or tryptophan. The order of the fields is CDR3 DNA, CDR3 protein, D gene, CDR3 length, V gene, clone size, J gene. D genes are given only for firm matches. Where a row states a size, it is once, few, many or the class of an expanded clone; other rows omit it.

cdr3_nt: TGTGCCATCAGGGGACTAGGTGAGGACATTCAGTACTTC
cdr3_aa: CAIRGLGEDIQYF
d_call: TRBD2
cdr3_length: 13
v_call: TRBV10-3
clone_size: many
j_call: TRBJ2-4

cdr3_nt: TGTGCCAGTAGTATTTTTTTTGGCTTTAACACCGGGGAGCTGTTTTTT
cdr3_aa: CASSIFFGFNTGELFF
d_call: NA
cdr3_length: 16
v_call: TRBV19
clone_size: many
j_call: TRBJ2-2

cdr3_nt: TGCAGTGCTAGGGCCCCAGGAAAGGGGGGGACCCAGTACTTC
cdr3_aa: CSARAPGKGGTQYF
d_call: NA
cdr3_length: 14
v_call: TRBV20-1
clone_size: many
j_call: TRBJ2-5

cdr3_nt: TGCGCCAGCAGCTGGTGGACAGGGGGCACAGATACGCAGTATTTT
cdr3_aa: CASSWWTGGTDTQYF
d_call: TRBD1
cdr3_length: 15
v_call: TRBV5-1
clone_size: few
j_call: TRBJ2-3

cdr3_nt: TGTGCCAGCAGTCTCCCGGGGGAGACCCAGTACTTC
cdr3_aa: CASSLPGETQYF
d_call: NA
cdr3_length: 12
v_call: TRBV12-3/TRBV12-4
clone_size: many
j_call: TRBJ2-5

cdr3_nt: TGTGCCACCAGCAGAGATGCTGGAAACTTTCAGTACTTC
cdr3_aa: CATSRDAGNFQYF
d_call: NA
cdr3_length: 13
v_call: TRBV15
clone_size: NA
j_call: TRBJ2-4

cdr3_nt: TGCGCCAGCAGCTTGGTTTTGGGGGGCCAGGCTGAAGCTTTCTTT
cdr3_aa: CASSLVLGGQAEAFF
d_call: NA
cdr3_length: 15
v_call: TRBV5-1
clone_size: few
j_call: TRBJ1-1

cdr3_nt: TGTGCCAGCAGCTTAGATCGGGCCTCAGGGGTCATGCACGAGCAGTACTTC
cdr3_aa: CASSLDRASGVMHEQYF
d_call: NA
cdr3_length: 17
v_call: TRBV11-2
clone_size: many
j_call: TRBJ2-7

cdr3_nt: TGTGCCAGCAGCTTGGCACAGGGGGCAGGTCAGCCCCAGCATTTT
cdr3_aa: CASSLAQGAGQPQHF
d_call: TRBD1
cdr3_length: 15
v_call: TRBV7-2
clone_size: many
j_call: TRBJ1-5

cdr3_nt: TGTGCCAGTAGAATGATGGGACAGGGTCTCTACGAGCAGTACTTC
cdr3_aa: CASRMMGQGLYEQYF
d_call: TRBD1
cdr3_length: 15
v_call: TRBV19
clone_size: NA
j_call: TRBJ2-7

cdr3_nt: TGTGCCAGCAGGGCCGGGGCGAGCGGAGCTTCAGATACGCAGTATTTT
cdr3_aa: CASRAGASGASDTQYF
d_call: NA
cdr3_length: 16
v_call: TRBV6-1
clone_size: NA
j_call: TRBJ2-3

cdr3_nt: TGTGCCAGCAGTTACTCGTTGGGGGGGATAAGCAATCAGCCCCAGCATTTT
cdr3_aa: CASSYSLGGISNQPQHF
d_call: NA
cdr3_length: 17
v_call: TRBV6-5
clone_size: few
j_call: TRBJ1-5

cdr3_nt: TGCAGTGCTATACGGGGAGGTTCCTACGAGCAGTACTTC
cdr3_aa: CSAIRGGSYEQYF
d_call: NA
cdr3_length: 13
v_call: TRBV20-1
clone_size: many
j_call: TRBJ2-7

cdr3_nt: TGTGCCAGCAGTCCAGCGGGAGGGCCCACAGATACGCAGTATTTT
cdr3_aa: CASSPAGGPTDTQYF
d_call: TRBD2
cdr3_length: 15
v_call: TRBV12-3/TRBV12-4
clone_size: many
j_call: TRBJ2-3

cdr3_nt: TGTGCCAGCAGTTACTCGTCGACTAGCAGAACGCAGTATTTT
cdr3_aa: CASSYSSTSRTQYF
d_call: TRBD2
cdr3_length: 14
v_call: TRBV6-5
clone_size: few
j_call: TRBJ2-3

cdr3_nt: TGCGCCAGCAGCTTGGAGGTACAGTACTACGAGCAGTACTTC
cdr3_aa: CASSLEVQYYEQYF
d_call: NA
cdr3_length: 14
v_call: TRBV5-1
clone_size: many
j_call: TRBJ2-7

cdr3_nt: TGTGCCAGCAGTTTAGACAGGGGAGTTGATCAGCCCCAGCATTTT
cdr3_aa: CASSLDRGVDQPQHF
d_call: TRBD1
cdr3_length: 15
v_call: TRBV12-3/TRBV12-4
clone_size: many
j_call: TRBJ1-5

cdr3_nt: NA
cdr3_aa: CASSSSGTGKNIQYF
d_call: NA
cdr3_length: 15
v_call: TRBV12-3/TRBV12-4
clone_size: few
j_call: TRBJ2-4

cdr3_nt: TGTGCCAGCAGTTTAGCGGGGGGGGCATCCTACGAGCAGTACTTC
cdr3_aa: CASSLAGGASYEQYF
d_call: NA
cdr3_length: 15
v_call: TRBV12-3/TRBV12-4
clone_size: many
j_call: TRBJ2-7

cdr3_nt: TGTGCCAGCTCACCATCAGCGAACGAGCAGTACTTC
cdr3_aa: CASSPSANEQYF
d_call: NA
cdr3_length: 12
v_call: TRBV18
clone_size: NA
j_call: TRBJ2-7

cdr3_nt: TGTGCCAGCAGCTTCCTCGGGAGTGGAGGGGAGACCCAGTACTTC
cdr3_aa: CASSFLGSGGETQYF
d_call: NA
cdr3_length: 15
v_call: TRBV5-6
clone_size: many
j_call: TRBJ2-5

cdr3_nt: TGCAGTGCTCCACTCCGGGACAGGGCTTACTCCTCTGGGGCCAACGTCCTGACTTTC
cdr3_aa: CSAPLRDRAYSSGANVLTF
d_call: TRBD1
cdr3_length: 19
v_call: TRBV20-1
clone_size: NA
j_call: TRBJ2-6

cdr3_nt: TGTGCCAGCAATTTAGCGGGAGAGGTGGGCTCCTACAATGAGCAGTTCTTC
cdr3_aa: CASNLAGEVGSYNEQFF
d_call: TRBD2
cdr3_length: 17
v_call: TRBV6-5
clone_size: NA
j_call: TRBJ2-1

cdr3_nt: TGTGCCAGCAGCCGCGCCCCTTTGGGCCAGCCCCAGCATTTT
cdr3_aa: CASSRAPLGQPQHF
d_call: NA
cdr3_length: 14
v_call: TRBV9
clone_size: many
j_call: TRBJ1-5

cdr3_nt: TGCGCCAGCAGCCACGATGGGAGTGGCTACACCTTC
cdr3_aa: CASSHDGSGYTF
d_call: NA
cdr3_length: 12
v_call: TRBV5-1
clone_size: NA
j_call: TRBJ1-2

cdr3_nt: TGTGCCAGCAGCTTGATGGGGGGCTATAACAATGAGCAGTTCTTC
cdr3_aa: CASSLMGGYNNEQFF
d_call: NA
cdr3_length: 15
v_call: TRBV5-6
clone_size: NA
j_call: TRBJ2-1

cdr3_nt: TGTGCCTCGCACGGGAACACCGGGGAGCTGTTTTTT
cdr3_aa: CASHGNTGELFF
d_call: NA
cdr3_length: 12
v_call: TRBV28
clone_size: many
j_call: TRBJ2-2

cdr3_nt: TGTGCCAGCAGTTCCCGACTTCTAGCCAAAAACATTCAGTACTTC
cdr3_aa: CASSSRLLAKNIQYF
d_call: NA
cdr3_length: 15
v_call: TRBV28
clone_size: NA
j_call: TRBJ2-4

cdr3_nt: TGCAGTGCTCCCGGGACTCACCTAGAGAGCACAGATACGCAGTATTTT
cdr3_aa: CSAPGTHLESTDTQYF
d_call: NA
cdr3_length: 16
v_call: TRBV20-1
clone_size: many
j_call: TRBJ2-3

cdr3_nt: TGTGCCAGCAGTTTATTGGCGGCGGAGACCCAGTACTTC
cdr3_aa: CASSLLAAETQYF
d_call: NA
cdr3_length: 13
v_call: TRBV28
clone_size: many
j_call: TRBJ2-5

cdr3_nt: TGTGCCAGCACTTCCGTCCTAGCGGGAGCCGAGCAGTACTTC
cdr3_aa: CASTSVLAGAEQYF
d_call: TRBD2
cdr3_length: 14
v_call: TRBV12-3/TRBV12-4
clone_size: many
j_call: TRBJ2-7

cdr3_nt: TGTGCCAGCAGCCAGAGGAACACCGGGGAGCTGTTTTTT
cdr3_aa: CASSQRNTGELFF
d_call: NA
cdr3_length: 13
v_call: TRBV4-2
clone_size: few
j_call: TRBJ2-2

cdr3_nt: TGTGCCAGCAGTCCTTATTCGCGTGAGCAGTTCTTC
cdr3_aa: CASSPYSREQFF
d_call: NA
cdr3_length: 12
v_call: TRBV12-3/TRBV12-4
clone_size: many
j_call: TRBJ2-1

cdr3_nt: TGTGCCAGCAGCTTACAACAGAGCTCCTACAATGAGCAGTTCTTC
cdr3_aa: CASSLQQSSYNEQFF
d_call: NA
cdr3_length: 15
v_call: TRBV7-2
clone_size: many
j_call: TRBJ2-1

cdr3_nt: TGCGCCAGCAGCCAAGAACTACTAGCGGGAGGTGGCACCGGGGAGCTGTTTTTT
cdr3_aa: CASSQELLAGGGTGELFF
d_call: TRBD2
cdr3_length: 18
v_call: TRBV4-1
clone_size: many
j_call: TRBJ2-2

cdr3_nt: TGCAGTGCTTGGGACAGCTACGAGCAGTACTTC
cdr3_aa: CSAWDSYEQYF
d_call: TRBD1
cdr3_length: 11
v_call: TRBV20-1
clone_size: many
j_call: TRBJ2-7

cdr3_nt: TGTGCCAGCAGTGGACCGGGACAGGGGTTTTACGAGCAGTACTTC
cdr3_aa: CASSGPGQGFYEQYF
d_call: TRBD1
cdr3_length: 15
v_call: TRBV28
clone_size: many
j_call: TRBJ2-7

cdr3_nt: TGTGCCAGCAGCTTAGCCAGGGGCCGCCTCGACAATGAGCAGTTCTTC
cdr3_aa: CASSLARGRLDNEQFF
d_call: NA
cdr3_length: 16
v_call: TRBV11-1
clone_size: many
j_call: TRBJ2-1

cdr3_nt: TGCGCCAGCAGCCAAGCACCGACGACTAGATTTAAGACAGATACGCAGTATTTT
cdr3_aa: CASSQAPTTRFKTDTQYF
d_call: NA
cdr3_length: 18
v_call: TRBV4-3
clone_size: many
j_call: TRBJ2-3

cdr3_nt: TGTGCCAGCAGTTCCTGGGGGACTTCGAAGACCGGGGAGCTGTTTTTT
cdr3_aa: CASSSWGTSKTGELFF
d_call: NA
cdr3_length: 16
v_call: TRBV12-3/TRBV12-4
clone_size: few
j_call: TRBJ2-2

cdr3_nt: TGTGCCAGCAGCTCCCGGGACTCCGTCACAGATACGCAGTATTTT
cdr3_aa: CASSSRDSVTDTQYF
d_call: NA
cdr3_length: 15
v_call: TRBV7-9
clone_size: many
j_call: TRBJ2-3

cdr3_nt: TGCGCCAGCAGCTTGCAGGGGCCTCGGAGTAATGAGCAGTTCTTC
cdr3_aa: CASSLQGPRSNEQFF
d_call: NA
cdr3_length: 15
v_call: TRBV5-1
clone_size: many
j_call: TRBJ2-1

cdr3_nt: TGCAGTGCCGAAGCGAGGGGTTTGGCCAAAAACATTCAGTACTTC
cdr3_aa: CSAEARGLAKNIQYF
d_call: NA
cdr3_length: 15
v_call: TRBV20-1
clone_size: many
j_call: TRBJ2-4

cdr3_nt: TGCGCCAGCAGCCAAGATACGGGAGGGCCTTCCAAAAACATTCAGTACTTC
cdr3_aa: CASSQDTGGPSKNIQYF
d_call: TRBD2
cdr3_length: 17
v_call: TRBV4-3
clone_size: NA
j_call: TRBJ2-4

cdr3_nt: TGTGCCAGCAGCGGATACAATGAGCAGTTCTTC
cdr3_aa: CASSGYNEQFF
d_call: NA
cdr3_length: 11
v_call: TRBV7-2
clone_size: many
j_call: TRBJ2-1

cdr3_nt: TGTGCCAGCAGCTTAGCGCTCGGGGCTAGCGGGAGCTATGAGCAGTTCTTC
cdr3_aa: CASSLALGASGSYEQFF
d_call: TRBD2
cdr3_length: 17
v_call: TRBV7-9
clone_size: NA
j_call: TRBJ2-1

cdr3_nt: TGCAGCGTTGATATCGGCTCGAACACCGGGGAGCTGTTTTTT
cdr3_aa: CSVDIGSNTGELFF
d_call: NA
cdr3_length: 14
v_call: TRBV29-1
clone_size: many
j_call: TRBJ2-2

cdr3_nt: TGTGCCAGCAGCCAAGGTCAGAAAACCTACGAGCAGTACTTC
cdr3_aa: CASSQGQKTYEQYF
d_call: NA
cdr3_length: 14
v_call: TRBV3-1
clone_size: many
j_call: TRBJ2-7

cdr3_nt: TGTGCCAGCAGTTTAGGTGCAGAAAAAACACCCCTCCACTTT
cdr3_aa: CASSLGAEKTPLHF
d_call: NA
cdr3_length: 14
v_call: TRBV12-3/TRBV12-4
clone_size: many
j_call: TRBJ1-6

cdr3_nt: TGTGCCAGCAAGAGATCGACTGACAATAGCAATCAGCCCCAGCATTTT
cdr3_aa: CASKRSTDNSNQPQHF
d_call: NA
cdr3_length: 16
v_call: TRBV6-2/TRBV6-3
clone_size: many
j_call: TRBJ1-5

cdr3_nt: TGTGCCAGCAGCCCCCGGGCAGCGGGAGTCCCAGATACGCAGTATTTT
cdr3_aa: CASSPRAAGVPDTQYF
d_call: TRBD2
cdr3_length: 16
v_call: TRBV9
clone_size: few
j_call: TRBJ2-3

cdr3_nt: TGCAGTGCTAGAGAGATGCGGGGTAACAATGAGCAGTTCTTC
cdr3_aa: CSAREMRGNNEQFF
d_call: NA
cdr3_length: 14
v_call: TRBV20-1
clone_size: NA
j_call: TRBJ2-1

cdr3_nt: TGTGCCAGCAGCTCTGTCGCAGGGGCGGGAAACACCATATATTTT
cdr3_aa: CASSSVAGAGNTIYF
d_call: NA
cdr3_length: 15
v_call: TRBV5-5
clone_size: NA
j_call: TRBJ1-3